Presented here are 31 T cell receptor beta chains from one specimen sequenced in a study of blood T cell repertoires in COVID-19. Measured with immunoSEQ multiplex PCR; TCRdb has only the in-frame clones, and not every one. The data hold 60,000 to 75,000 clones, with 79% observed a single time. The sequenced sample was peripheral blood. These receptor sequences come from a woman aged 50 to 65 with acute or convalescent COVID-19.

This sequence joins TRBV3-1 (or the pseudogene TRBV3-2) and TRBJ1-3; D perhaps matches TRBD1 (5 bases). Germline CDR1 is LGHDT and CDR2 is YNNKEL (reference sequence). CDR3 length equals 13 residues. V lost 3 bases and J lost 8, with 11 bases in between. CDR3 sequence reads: CASSQGTGDTIYF. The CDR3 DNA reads TGTGCCAGCAGCCAGGGTACAGGAGACACCATATATTTT.

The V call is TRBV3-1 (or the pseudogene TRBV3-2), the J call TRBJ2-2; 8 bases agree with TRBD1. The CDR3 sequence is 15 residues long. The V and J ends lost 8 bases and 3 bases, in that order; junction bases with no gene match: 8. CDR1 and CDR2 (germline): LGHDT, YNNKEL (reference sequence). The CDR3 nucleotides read TGTGCCAGCCGTTTCAGGGGGCAAGACACCGGGGAGCTGTTTTTT. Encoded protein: CASRFRGQDTGELFF.

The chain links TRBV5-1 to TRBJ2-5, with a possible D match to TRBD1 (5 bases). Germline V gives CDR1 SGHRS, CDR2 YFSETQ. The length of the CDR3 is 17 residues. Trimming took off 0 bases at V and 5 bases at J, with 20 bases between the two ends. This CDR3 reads CASSLGWTQNVQETQYF. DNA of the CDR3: TGCGCCAGCAGCTTGGGTTGGACACAAAACGTCCAGGAGACCCAGTACTTC.

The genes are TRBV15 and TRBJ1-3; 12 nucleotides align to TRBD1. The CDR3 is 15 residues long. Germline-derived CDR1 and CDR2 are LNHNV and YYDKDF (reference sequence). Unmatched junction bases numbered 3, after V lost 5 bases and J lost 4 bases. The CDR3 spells CATSGTGGLGNTIYF. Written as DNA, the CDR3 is TGTGCCACCAGCGGGACAGGGGGCCTCGGAAACACCATATATTTT.

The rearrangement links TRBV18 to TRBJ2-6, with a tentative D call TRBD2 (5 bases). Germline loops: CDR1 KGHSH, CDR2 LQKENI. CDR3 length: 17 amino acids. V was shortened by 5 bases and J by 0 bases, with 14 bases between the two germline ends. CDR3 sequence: CASSSGLSPSGANVLTF. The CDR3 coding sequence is TGTGCCAGCTCATCCGGACTGTCACCCTCTGGGGCCAACGTCCTGACTTTC.

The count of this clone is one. The CDR3 loop is CASSLGQNYNEQFF. CDR3 nucleotides: TGCGCCAGCAGCCTAGGACAAAACTACAATGAGCAGTTCTTC. The gene calls are TRBV5-1 and TRBJ2-1, with a possible D match to TRBD1 (5 bases). Germline V lookup: CDR1 SGHRS, CDR2 YFSETQ. With 4 bases removed from V and 3 bases from J, the gap between germline ends came to 11 bases. The CDR3 extends over 14 amino acids.

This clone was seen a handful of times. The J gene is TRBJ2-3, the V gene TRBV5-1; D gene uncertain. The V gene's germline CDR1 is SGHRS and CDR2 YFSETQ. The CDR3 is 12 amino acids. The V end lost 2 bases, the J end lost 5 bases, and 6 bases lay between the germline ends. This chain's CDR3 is CASSFSLDTQYF. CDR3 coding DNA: TGCGCCAGCAGCTTTAGCCTAGATACGCAGTATTTT.

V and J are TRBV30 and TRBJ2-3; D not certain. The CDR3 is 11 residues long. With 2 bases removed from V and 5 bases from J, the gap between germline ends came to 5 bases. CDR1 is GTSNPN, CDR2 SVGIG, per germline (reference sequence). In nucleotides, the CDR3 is TGTGCCTGGAGTTTTATAGATACGCAGTATTTT. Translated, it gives CAWSFIDTQYF. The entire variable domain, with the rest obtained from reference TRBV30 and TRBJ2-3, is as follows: SQTIHQWPATLVQPVGSPLSLECTVEGTSNPNLYWYRQAAGRGLQLLFYSVGIGQISSEVPQNLSASRPQDRQFILSSKKLLLSDSGFYLCAWSFIDTQYFGPGTRLTVL.

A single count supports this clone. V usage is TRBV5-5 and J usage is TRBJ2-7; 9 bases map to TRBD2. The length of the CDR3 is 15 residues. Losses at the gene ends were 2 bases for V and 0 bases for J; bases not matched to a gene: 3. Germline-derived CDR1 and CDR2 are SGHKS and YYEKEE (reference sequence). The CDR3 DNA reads TGTGCCAGCAGCTTATTAGCGGGGGCCTCCTACGAGCAGTACTTC. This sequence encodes CASSLLAGASYEQYF.

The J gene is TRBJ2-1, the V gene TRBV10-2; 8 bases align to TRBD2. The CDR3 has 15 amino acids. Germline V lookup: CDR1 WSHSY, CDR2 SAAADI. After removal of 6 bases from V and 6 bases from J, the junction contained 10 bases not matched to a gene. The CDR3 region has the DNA TGCGCCAGCAGCGAAAGCGGGGGAGCCGCCAATGAGCAGTTCTTC. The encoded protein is CASSESGGAANEQFF.

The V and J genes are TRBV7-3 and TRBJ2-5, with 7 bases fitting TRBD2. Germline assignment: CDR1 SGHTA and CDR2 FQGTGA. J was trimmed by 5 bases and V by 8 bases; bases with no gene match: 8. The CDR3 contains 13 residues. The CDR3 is CASSRAGDETQYF. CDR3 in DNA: TGTGCCAGCTCCCGGGCGGGGGATGAGACCCAGTACTTC.

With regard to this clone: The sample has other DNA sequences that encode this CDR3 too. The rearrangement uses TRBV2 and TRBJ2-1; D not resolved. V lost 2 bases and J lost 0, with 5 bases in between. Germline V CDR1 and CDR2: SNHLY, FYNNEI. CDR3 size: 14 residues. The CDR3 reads CASSETSSYNEQFF. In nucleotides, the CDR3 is TGTGCCAGCAGTGAAACCAGCTCCTACAATGAGCAGTTCTTC.

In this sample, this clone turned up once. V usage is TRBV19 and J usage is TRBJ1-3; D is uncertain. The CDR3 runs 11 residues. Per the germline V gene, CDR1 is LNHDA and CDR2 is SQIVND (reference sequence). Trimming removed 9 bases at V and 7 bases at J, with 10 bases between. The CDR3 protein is CASLSVNTIYF. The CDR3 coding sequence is TGTGCCAGCCTCAGCGTCAACACCATATATTTT.

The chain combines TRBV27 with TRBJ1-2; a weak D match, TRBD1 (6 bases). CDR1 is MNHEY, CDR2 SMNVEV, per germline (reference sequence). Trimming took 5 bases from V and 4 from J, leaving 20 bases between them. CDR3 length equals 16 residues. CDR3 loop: CASSKTDMTGGYGYTF. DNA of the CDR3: TGTGCCAGCAGTAAAACCGACATGACAGGAGGCTATGGCTACACCTTC.

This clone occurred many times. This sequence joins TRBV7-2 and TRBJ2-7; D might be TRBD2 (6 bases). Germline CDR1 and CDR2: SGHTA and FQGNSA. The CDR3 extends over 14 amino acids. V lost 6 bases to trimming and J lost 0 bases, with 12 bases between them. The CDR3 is CASRPDYSSYEQYF. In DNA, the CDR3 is TGTGCCAGCAGGCCGGACTACAGCTCCTACGAGCAGTACTTC.

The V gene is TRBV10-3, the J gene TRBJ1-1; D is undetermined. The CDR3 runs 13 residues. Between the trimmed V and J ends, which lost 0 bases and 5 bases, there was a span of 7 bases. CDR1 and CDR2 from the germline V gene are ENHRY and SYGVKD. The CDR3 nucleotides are TGTGCCATCAGTGAGTCCGCGGGAACTGAAGCTTTCTTT. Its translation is CAISESAGTEAFF.

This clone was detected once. In nucleotides, the CDR3 is TGTGCCAGCAGCTCGCGACAGGGCCTCGAAGCTTTCTTT. This encodes CASSSRQGLEAFF. The chain combines TRBV7-2 with TRBJ1-1; TRBD1 agrees at 7 bases. This CDR3 is built from 13 residues. In germline, CDR1 is SGHTA, CDR2 FQGNSA. The V gene end was trimmed by 4 bases and the J gene end by 8 bases; junction bases not matched to a gene: 7.

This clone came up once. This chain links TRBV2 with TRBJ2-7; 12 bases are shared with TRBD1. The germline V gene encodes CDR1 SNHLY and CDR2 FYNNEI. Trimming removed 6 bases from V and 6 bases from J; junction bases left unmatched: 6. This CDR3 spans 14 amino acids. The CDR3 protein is CASRGQGAKGEQYF. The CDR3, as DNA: TGTGCCAGCAGGGGACAGGGGGCTAAAGGCGAGCAGTACTTC.

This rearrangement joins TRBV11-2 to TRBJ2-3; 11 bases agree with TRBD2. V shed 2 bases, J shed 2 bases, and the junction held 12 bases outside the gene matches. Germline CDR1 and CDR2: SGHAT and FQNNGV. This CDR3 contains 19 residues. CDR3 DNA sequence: TGTGCCAGCAGCTTACTAGCGGGGGGATACGGCATTTTCACAGATACGCAGTATTTT. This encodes CASSLLAGGYGIFTDTQYF.

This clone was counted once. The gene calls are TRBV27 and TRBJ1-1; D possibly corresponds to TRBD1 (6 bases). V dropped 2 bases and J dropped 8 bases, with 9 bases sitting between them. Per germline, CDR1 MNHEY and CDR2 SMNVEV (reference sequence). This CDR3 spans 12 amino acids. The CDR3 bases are TGTGCCAGCAGTTTAATCGGACAGGAAGCTTTCTTT. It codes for CASSLIGQEAFF.

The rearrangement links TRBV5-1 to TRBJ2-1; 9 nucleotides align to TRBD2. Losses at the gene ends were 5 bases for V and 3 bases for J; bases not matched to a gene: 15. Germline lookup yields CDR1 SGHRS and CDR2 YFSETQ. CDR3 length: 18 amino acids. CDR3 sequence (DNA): TGCGCCAGCAGACCTGGGTTGGCTAGCGGGGTGCTCTACAATGAGCAGTTCTTC. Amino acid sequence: CASRPGLASGVLYNEQFF.

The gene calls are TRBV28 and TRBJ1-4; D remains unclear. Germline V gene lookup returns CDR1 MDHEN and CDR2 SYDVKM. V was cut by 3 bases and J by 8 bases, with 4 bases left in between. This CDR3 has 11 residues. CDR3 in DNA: TGTGCCAGCAGTTTTAGCGAAAAACTGTTTTTT. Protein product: CASSFSEKLFF.

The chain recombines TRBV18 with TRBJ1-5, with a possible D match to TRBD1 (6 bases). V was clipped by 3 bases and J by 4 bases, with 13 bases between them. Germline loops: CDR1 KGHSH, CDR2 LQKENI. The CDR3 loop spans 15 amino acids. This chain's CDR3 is CASSPGQLQNQPQHF. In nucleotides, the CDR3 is TGTGCCAGCTCACCCGGACAGCTTCAAAATCAGCCCCAGCATTTT.

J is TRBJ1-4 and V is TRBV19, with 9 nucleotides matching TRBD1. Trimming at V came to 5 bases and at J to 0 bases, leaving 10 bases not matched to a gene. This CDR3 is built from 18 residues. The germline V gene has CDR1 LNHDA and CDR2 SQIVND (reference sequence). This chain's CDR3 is CASSRSGTGTSTNEKLFF. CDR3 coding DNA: TGTGCCAGTAGTCGCTCCGGGACAGGGACGTCAACTAATGAAAAACTGTTTTTT.

CDR3: CASSLLGQNNNEQFF. The DNA of the CDR3 is TGTGCCAGCAGCTTGCTCGGACAAAACAACAATGAGCAGTTCTTC. V is TRBV5-8 and J is TRBJ2-1, with D maybe TRBD1 (5 bases). V lost 1 base and J 5 bases, leaving 13 bases between the germline ends. The CDR3 covers 15 residues. The V gene's germline CDR1 is SGHTS and CDR2 YDEGEE.

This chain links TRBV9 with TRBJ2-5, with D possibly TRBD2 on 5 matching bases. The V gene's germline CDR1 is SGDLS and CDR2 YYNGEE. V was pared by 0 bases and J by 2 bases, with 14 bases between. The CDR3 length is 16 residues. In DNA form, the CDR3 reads TGTGCCAGCAGCGTAGATGAGGGAGATTATCAAGAGACCCAGTACTTC. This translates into CASSVDEGDYQETQYF.

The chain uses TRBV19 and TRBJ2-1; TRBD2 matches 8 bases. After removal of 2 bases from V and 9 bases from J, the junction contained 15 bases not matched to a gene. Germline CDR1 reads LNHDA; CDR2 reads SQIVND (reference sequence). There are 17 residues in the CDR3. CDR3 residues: CASSISWGGGRNGEQFF. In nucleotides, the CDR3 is TGTGCCAGTAGTATATCCTGGGGCGGGGGGCGGAACGGTGAGCAGTTCTTC.

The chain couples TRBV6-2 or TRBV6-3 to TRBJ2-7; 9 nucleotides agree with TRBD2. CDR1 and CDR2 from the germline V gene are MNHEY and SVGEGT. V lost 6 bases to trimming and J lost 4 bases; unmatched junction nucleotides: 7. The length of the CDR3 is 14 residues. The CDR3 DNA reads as TGTGCCAGCAGCTGGGGACTAGCAGCTTACGAGCAGTACTTC. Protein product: CASSWGLAAYEQYF.

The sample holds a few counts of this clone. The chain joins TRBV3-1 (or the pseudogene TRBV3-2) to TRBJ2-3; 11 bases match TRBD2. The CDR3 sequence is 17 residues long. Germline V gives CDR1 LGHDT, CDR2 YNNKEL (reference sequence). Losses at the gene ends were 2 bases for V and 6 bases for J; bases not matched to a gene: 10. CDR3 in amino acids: CASSQTLAGGGIDTQYF. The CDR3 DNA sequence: TGTGCCAGCAGCCAAACCTTAGCGGGGGGGGGCATTGATACGCAGTATTTT.

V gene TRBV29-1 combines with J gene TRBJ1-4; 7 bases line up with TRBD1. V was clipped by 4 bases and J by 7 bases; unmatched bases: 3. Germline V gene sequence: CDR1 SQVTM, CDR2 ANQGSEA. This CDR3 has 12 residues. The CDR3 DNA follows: TGCAGCGTTGTCACAGGGGTTGAAAAACTGTTTTTT. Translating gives CSVVTGVEKLFF.

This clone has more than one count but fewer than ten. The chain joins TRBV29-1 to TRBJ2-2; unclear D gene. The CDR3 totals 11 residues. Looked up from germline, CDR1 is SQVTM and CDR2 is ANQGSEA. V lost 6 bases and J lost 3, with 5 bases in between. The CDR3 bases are TGCAGCGTGCGAGACACCGGGGAGCTGTTTTTT. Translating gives CSVRDTGELFF.